These 2 T cell receptor beta chains were sequenced from one sample in a study of neurological immune-mediated disorders. Using its own MiXCR run on the 5' RACE reads, TCRdb lists one record per CDR3 protein. The sample consists of 30,000 to 40,000 distinct CDR3 sequences, about 4.1% of them appearing once. Sequencing input: PBMCs. These TCRs come from a man aged 30 to 45 with multiple sclerosis.

This clonotype was counted ten times or more. This chain connects TRBV4-2 to TRBJ2-1, with 11 bases aligning to TRBD1. The CDR3 loop spans 16 amino acids. The V segment lost 2 bases and the J segment 3 bases; nucleotides outside the gene matches: 3. Looked up from germline, CDR1 is LGHNA and CDR2 is YNFKEQ. The DNA for the CDR3 is TGTGCCAGCAGCCAACCGGGACAGGGGGTCTACAATGAGCAGTTCTTC. Amino acid sequence: CASSQPGQGVYNEQFF.

This clonotype was counted many times. The V call is TRBV6-1, the J call TRBJ2-7; the D gene is possibly TRBD1 (6 bases). V shed 6 bases and J shed 7 bases, with 16 bases lying between them. In germline, CDR1 is MNHNS, CDR2 SASEGT. This CDR3 spans 13 amino acids. The CDR3 spells CASSGQLLREQYF. The CDR3 nucleotides are TGTGCCAGCAGCGGACAGCTACTACGGGAGCAGTACTTC.